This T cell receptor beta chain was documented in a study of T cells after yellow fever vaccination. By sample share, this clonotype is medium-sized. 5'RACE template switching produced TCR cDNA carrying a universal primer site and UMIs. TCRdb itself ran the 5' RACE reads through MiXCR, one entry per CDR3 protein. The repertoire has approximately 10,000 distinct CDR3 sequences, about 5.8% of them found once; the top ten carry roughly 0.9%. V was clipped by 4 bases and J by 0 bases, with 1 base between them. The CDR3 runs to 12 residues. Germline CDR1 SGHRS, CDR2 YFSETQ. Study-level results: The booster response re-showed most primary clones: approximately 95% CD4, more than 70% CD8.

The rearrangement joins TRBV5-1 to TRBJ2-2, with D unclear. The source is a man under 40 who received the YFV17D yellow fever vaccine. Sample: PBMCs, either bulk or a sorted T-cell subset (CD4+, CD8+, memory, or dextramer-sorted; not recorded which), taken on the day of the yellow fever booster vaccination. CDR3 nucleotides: TGCGCCAGCAGCCCGAACACCGGGGAGCTGTTTTTT. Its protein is CASSPNTGELFF.